These 17 T cell receptor beta chains were all obtained from the same sample, sequenced in a study of beta chain features in type 1 diabetes. Expressed TCRB transcripts were sequenced because the entire RNA isolate underwent reverse transcription. Sequencing used immunoSEQ multiplex PCR; TCRdb keeps in-frame clones, though not all of them. The sample records 450,000 to 600,000 clones, about 29% being singletons. The sequenced material came from naive CD4+ T cells from blood. The receptors stem from a young man in good health.

The gene calls are TRBV14 and TRBJ2-1; 7 bases are a match to TRBD2. In germline, CDR1 is SGHDN, CDR2 FVKESK. J lost 0 bases, V lost 2 bases, and 7 bases had no gene match. This CDR3 is built from 17 residues. The CDR3 loop is CASSQWSGGSSYNEQFF. As DNA, the CDR3 is TGTGCCAGCAGCCAATGGTCGGGCGGGAGCTCCTACAATGAGCAGTTCTTC.

This chain uses TRBV5-1 with TRBJ1-5; D is possibly TRBD1 (5 bases). Germline V gene sequence: CDR1 SGHRS, CDR2 YFSETQ. This CDR3 contains 15 residues. V was pared by 0 bases and J by 7 bases, with 14 bases between. CDR3 residues: CASSLDGQGRQPQHF. The CDR3 nucleotides read TGCGCCAGCAGCTTGGATGGGCAGGGAAGGCAGCCCCAGCATTTT.

This clone has a handful of counts. The J gene is TRBJ2-3, the V gene TRBV30, with 12 bases fitting TRBD2. V shed 5 bases and J 3 bases; nucleotides not matched to a gene: 6. The CDR3 sequence is 15 residues long. Germline CDR1 reads GTSNPN; CDR2 reads SVGIG (reference sequence). The CDR3 DNA reads TGTGCCTGGGTCCGACTAGCGGGAGTAACAGATACGCAGTATTTT. Amino acids: CAWVRLAGVTDTQYF.

This clone showed up just a few times. V gene TRBV7-2 combines with J gene TRBJ2-3; unclear D gene. This CDR3 comprises 14 residues. V lost 5 bases, J lost 6 bases, and 15 bases lay in between. Germline CDR1 SGHTA, CDR2 FQGNSA. CDR3 bases: TGTGCCAGCAGCCCGGTGTCCTACCTTGATACGCAGTATTTT. Translated, it gives CASSPVSYLDTQYF.

This clone was found a few times. The chain combines TRBV28 with TRBJ2-5; the D is unclear. Germline values: CDR1 MDHEN, CDR2 SYDVKM. The CDR3 length is 14 residues. V lost 1 base, J lost 1 base, and 7 bases lay in between. CDR3 DNA sequence: TGTGCCAGCAGTTTATTAACCAGCCAAGAGACCCAGTACTTC. Its translation: CASSLLTSQETQYF.

For this clone: Other DNA sequences in the sample encode the same CDR3. The chain recombines TRBV7-2 with TRBJ2-1; 10 positions agree with TRBD1. Trimming took 1 base from V and 4 from J; bases not matched to a gene: 1. Per the germline V gene, CDR1 is SGHTA and CDR2 is FQGNSA. The CDR3 loop spans 15 amino acids. The CDR3 spells CASSLGGQGYNEQFF. The CDR3 DNA reads as TGTGCCAGCAGCTTAGGGGGACAGGGGTACAATGAGCAGTTCTTC.

The chain recombines TRBV29-1 with TRBJ2-6, with a possible D match to TRBD2 (5 bases). Germline assignment: CDR1 SQVTM and CDR2 ANQGSEA. The germline V and J ends were trimmed by 5 bases and 0 bases, with 11 bases remaining between them. This CDR3 has 15 amino acids. The CDR3, as DNA: TGCAGCGTTACTGGACTGCCCTCTGGGGCCAACGTCCTGACTTTC. As protein: CSVTGLPSGANVLTF.

This chain joins TRBV4-2 and TRBJ1-1; weak D call: TRBD1 (5 bases). Germline V CDR1 and CDR2: LGHNA, YNFKEQ. V lost 6 bases to trimming and J lost 1 base, with 9 bases between them. The CDR3 sequence is 13 residues long. As DNA, the CDR3 is TGTGCCAGCAGTGGGGGATGGAACACTGAAGCTTTCTTT. As protein: CASSGGWNTEAFF.

The chain joins TRBV5-1 to TRBJ2-7, with 10 bases aligning to TRBD2. CDR1 is SGHRS, CDR2 YFSETQ, per germline. With V trimmed by 2 bases and J by 4 bases, 9 bases remained unmatched. The CDR3 runs to 16 residues. In DNA, the CDR3 is TGCGCCAGCAGCTTCGGGACTAGCGTAGATATATACGAGCAGTACTTC. Translated: CASSFGTSVDIYEQYF.

The gene calls are TRBV7-2 and TRBJ2-1, with D perhaps TRBD2 (6 bases). This CDR3 is built from 15 residues. The germline gives CDR1 SGHTA, CDR2 FQGNSA. The germline V and J ends were trimmed by 9 bases and 4 bases, with 19 bases remaining between them. The CDR3 loop reads CARAVEGDGYNEQFF. CDR3 nucleotide sequence: TGTGCCAGAGCAGTGGAGGGAGATGGATACAATGAGCAGTTCTTC. Looking up the rest from reference TRBV7-2 and TRBJ2-1 gives the full variable domain: GAGVSQSPSNKVTEKGKDVELRCDPISGHTALYWYRQSLGQGLEFLIYFQGNSAPDKSGLPSDRFSAERTGGSVSTLTIQRTQQEDSAVYLCARAVEGDGYNEQFFGPGTRLTVL.

The chain recombines TRBV27 with TRBJ2-3, with 7 bases identical to TRBD2. The CDR3 consists of 16 residues. CDR1 and CDR2 from the germline V gene are MNHEY and SMNVEV (reference sequence). The V gene end was trimmed by 5 bases and the J gene end by 0 bases; junction bases not matched to a gene: 8. As DNA, the CDR3 is TGTGCCAGCAGTACCCGACTAGCCGTAAGCACAGATACGCAGTATTTT. This gives the protein CASSTRLAVSTDTQYF.

The gene calls are TRBV14 and TRBJ2-5; D gene ambiguous. The CDR3 runs 11 residues. V dropped 4 bases and J dropped 1 base, with 1 base sitting between them. Germline V gene lookup returns CDR1 SGHDN and CDR2 FVKESK. CDR3 in amino acids: CASSPQETQYF. The CDR3 DNA sequence: TGTGCCAGCAGCCCCCAAGAGACCCAGTACTTC.

The chain is built from TRBV9 and TRBJ2-3; 7 nucleotides agree with TRBD2. The length of the CDR3 is 15 residues. The germline gives CDR1 SGDLS, CDR2 YYNGEE. Trimming removed 4 bases from V and 2 bases from J; junction bases left unmatched: 7. Here the CDR3 reads CASSLERGPTDTQYF. CDR3 bases: TGTGCCAGCAGCCTCGAGCGGGGACCCACAGATACGCAGTATTTT.

The chain links TRBV6-5 to TRBJ2-4; tentatively, D is TRBD2 (5 bases). CDR3 length: 15 amino acids. Germline V gives CDR1 MNHEY, CDR2 SVGAGI. V lost 0 bases and J 1 base, leaving 7 bases between the germline ends. CDR3 protein: CASSYSGEAKNIQYF. The CDR3 nucleotides read TGTGCCAGCAGTTACTCGGGAGAGGCCAAAAACATTCAGTACTTC.

This clone turned up a few times. This sequence joins TRBV6-5 and TRBJ2-1; D not certain. Trimming removed 2 bases at V and 4 bases at J, with 9 bases between. CDR3 length: 14 amino acids. Germline CDR1 and CDR2: MNHEY and SVGAGI. The CDR3 DNA follows: TGTGCCAGCAGTTACCAGGTTAGGTACAATGAGCAGTTCTTC. Protein sequence: CASSYQVRYNEQFF.

The rearrangement joins TRBV29-1 to TRBJ2-3; weak D call: TRBD2 (5 bases). V was pared by 6 bases and J by 1 base, with 11 bases between. Germline V gives CDR1 SQVTM, CDR2 ANQGSEA. The CDR3 totals 13 residues. CDR3 in amino acids: CSVPGVGTDTQYF. The DNA of the CDR3 is TGCAGCGTCCCCGGGGTAGGCACAGATACGCAGTATTTT.

The chain is built from TRBV10-3 and TRBJ2-1; possible D gene TRBD1, 6 bases. The CDR3 has 15 amino acids. V was pared by 4 bases and J by 1 base, with 11 bases between. Germline V gene data show CDR1 as ENHRY and CDR2 as SYGVKD. The CDR3 bases are TGTGCCATCAGTGTTGGCCAGGGGTCCTACAATGAGCAGTTCTTC. The encoded protein is CAISVGQGSYNEQFF.